This TCR beta chain was sequenced during a study of blood T cell repertoires in COVID-19. Study at large: Some COVID-19 samples were acute and others convalescent; all came from the United States, Italy and Spain. The cDNA or gDNA used as material had been derived from T cells, B-cell-depleted T cells, or PBMCs.

TCRdb keeps only in-frame clones here, not all; method: immunoSEQ multiplex PCR. This sample has around 240,000 clones, with 91% found just once. The CDR3 is 16 amino acids. Per the germline V gene, CDR1 is SGHDT and CDR2 is YYEEEE. V trimming: 4 bases; J trimming: 5 bases; junction bases outside the gene matches: 12. Participants were placed into cohorts based on the clinical history they reported. V and J are TRBV5-6 and TRBJ2-3; 8 positions agree with TRBD1. Sample: PBMCs or T cells enriched from blood (not recorded which). The TCR sequence derives from a human donor in a cohort exposed to, infected with or recovered from COVID-19 (not recorded which). The donor label of this sample is uncertain. CDR3 sequence (DNA): TGTGCCAGCAGCCAGGGAAACAGGGGGAACGTAGATACGCAGTATTTT. It is translated as CASSQGNRGNVDTQYF.